These T cell receptor beta chains were read from a single sample in a study of blood T cell repertoires in COVID-19. Clones were sequenced by immunoSEQ multiplex PCR, and TCRdb holds only the in-frame ones, with some missing. The repertoire has approximately 240,000 clones, approximately 86% of them found once; the top ten carry 3%. The material sequenced was peripheral blood. These receptors came from a woman aged 25 to 39 who had recovered from COVID-19. The CDR3 runs from the conserved cysteine through the conserved F or W. The D gene is left open where the match is weak. Expanded clones get a size class; other rows say once, few or many, or leave the size out.

j_call v_call d_call clone_size cdr3_nt cdr3_aa
TRBJ2-7 TRBV11-2 . . TGTGCCAGCACGCAGGGTTGGGGAAGCGAGCAGTACTTC CASTQGWGSEQYF
TRBJ2-7 TRBV4-2 TRBD2 . TGTGCCAGCAGCGCCGCTAGCGGGGGGGACTACTACGAGCAGTACTTC CASSAASGGDYYEQYF
TRBJ1-6 TRBV11-2 . . TGTGCCAGCAGCTCCGGGGGGCAGAATAATTCACCCCTCCACTTT CASSSGGQNNSPLHF
TRBJ1-5 TRBV12-5 . . TGTGCTAGTGGTTCGTGGACAGTGCCCAATCAGCCCCAGCATTTT CASGSWTVPNQPQHF
TRBJ2-5 TRBV18 TRBD1 . TGTGCCAGCTCGGCCGACAGGGCCCAAGAGACCCAGTACTTC CASSADRAQETQYF
TRBJ2-7 TRBV11-2 TRBD1 . TGTGCCAGCAGTCACAGGGGACACTCCTACGAGCAGTACTTC CASSHRGHSYEQYF
TRBJ2-1 TRBV6-5 TRBD2 . TGTGCCAGCAGTTACTCGCGGGAGTATTTCAAGTTCTTC CASSYSREYFKFF
TRBJ2-2 TRBV24-1 . . TGTGCCACCCAGAGCGCTAACACCGGGGAGCTGTTTTTT CATQSANTGELFF
TRBJ2-7 TRBV4-3 . . TGCGCCAGCAGCCAAGGGTCCCTAGACAGACTGGGGCAGTACTTC CASSQGSLDRLGQYF
TRBJ2-5 TRBV2 TRBD1 . TGTGCCAGCGGCGGGGGACAGGGCCTCAAGACCCAGTACTTC CASGGGQGLKTQYF
TRBJ2-2 TRBV7-9 TRBD1 once TGTGCCAGCAGCTGGACAGGGTTCACCGGGGAGCTGTTTTTT CASSWTGFTGELFF
TRBJ2-7 TRBV19 . . TGTGCCAGTAGCCCGGCCGCGCGGGACTCCTACGAGCAGTACTTC CASSPAARDSYEQYF
TRBJ2-2 TRBV15 TRBD1 . TGTGCCACCAGCAGAACTTTGGACAGGCTAAACACCGGGGAGCTGTTTTTT CATSRTLDRLNTGELFF
TRBJ1-4 TRBV7-9 TRBD1 . TGTGCCAGCAGCTCCGGGACAGGGATTGAAAAACTGTTTTTT CASSSGTGIEKLFF
TRBJ2-3 TRBV30 . . TGTGCCTGGAGCCCCGGGTCCTTCTCAGATACGCAGTATTTT CAWSPGSFSDTQYF
TRBJ2-2 TRBV29-1 . . TGCAGCGTTGAGAGGTCTATCACCGGGGAGCTGTTTTTT CSVERSITGELFF
TRBJ2-2 TRBV5-4 . . TGTGCCAGCAGCTTCCACCAGGGGACGAACGGGGAGCTGTTTTTT CASSFHQGTNGELFF
TRBJ1-2 TRBV5-1 . once TGCGCCAGCAGCTTGGAGGCAGGGTGGGACTATGGCTACACCTTC CASSLEAGWDYGYTF
TRBJ2-2 TRBV2 TRBD2 few TGTGCCAGCAGTGAAAGAAGCGGGGGTTTAACCGGGGAGCTGTTTTTT CASSERSGGLTGELFF
TRBJ1-1 TRBV19 . . TGTGCCAGTAGTATGACAGAATGGGGCACTGAAGCTTTCTTT CASSMTEWGTEAFF
TRBJ1-4 TRBV4-2 . . TGTGCCAGCAGCCAAGTCGGGGAGGGGGGCGAAAAACTGTTTTTT CASSQVGEGGEKLFF
TRBJ2-3 TRBV5-4 TRBD2 . TGTGCCAGCAGCGAGGGACTAGCGGGGCCCACAGATACGCAGTATTTT CASSEGLAGPTDTQYF